Detailed here is one T cell receptor (beta chain). The target antigen is unknown. There were TCR beta CDR3 regions amplified from RNA transcripts. A first-round RT-PCR of the TCR CDR3 used the HTBI primer set. TCRdb recomputed calls from the multiplex PCR reads with MiXCR, one row per CDR3 protein. The sample yields roughly 500,000 distinct CDR3 sequences, approximately 49% seen once. The data derive from a study of T cells in Graves' hyperthyroidism and ophthalmopathy. General study points: Prediction of ophthalmopathy progression came a median roughly 6.7 months pre-onset.

Not enrolled were patients with uncontrolled infection, other autoimmune disease, pregnancy or lactation. Diagnosing involved the use of clinical symptoms, serum thyroxine and TRAb, thyroid ultrasound and orbital computed tomography. The CDR3 sequence is 13 residues long. CDR1 is LNHDA, CDR2 SQIVND, per germline (reference sequence). With 7 bases clipped from V and 10 bases from J, the junction kept 6 bases outside the gene matches. This sequence originates from an adult woman with Graves' disease, either hyperthyroidism or ophthalmopathy (not recorded which). Material for sequencing was peripheral blood or thyroid tissue (not recorded which). This chain joins TRBV19 and TRBJ1-6; 8 bases map to TRBD1. The CDR3 region has the DNA TGTGCCAGTACGCGAGGACAGGGCTCACCCCTCCACTTT. Amino acid sequence: CASTRGQGSPLHF.